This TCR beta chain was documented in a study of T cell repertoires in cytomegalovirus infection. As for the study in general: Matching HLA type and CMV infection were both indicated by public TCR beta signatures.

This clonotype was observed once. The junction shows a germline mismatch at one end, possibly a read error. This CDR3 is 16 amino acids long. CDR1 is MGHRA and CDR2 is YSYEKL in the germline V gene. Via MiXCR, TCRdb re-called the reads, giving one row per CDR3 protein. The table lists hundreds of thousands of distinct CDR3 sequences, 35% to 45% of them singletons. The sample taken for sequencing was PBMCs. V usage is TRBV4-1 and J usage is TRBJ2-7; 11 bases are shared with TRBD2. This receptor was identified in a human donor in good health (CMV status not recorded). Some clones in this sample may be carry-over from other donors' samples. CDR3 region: CASSQDPASGGPEQYF. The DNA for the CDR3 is TGTGCCAGCAGCCAAGATCCGGCTAGCGGGGGGCCCGAGCAGTACTTC.